This TCR beta chain was identified in a study of blood T cell repertoires in COVID-19. As for the study in general: Specimens from acute and convalescent COVID-19 originated in the United States, Italy and Spain. T cells, B-cell-depleted T cells, or PBMCs provided the cDNA or gDNA that served as material.

The CDR3 is 12 amino acids. Looked up from germline, CDR1 is SGHTA and CDR2 is FQGTGA. V was cut by 8 bases and J by 3 bases, with 10 bases left in between. In the original processing: Nucleated cell number was recorded as an estimate derived from reference gene primer amplification. Repertoires were generated with immunoSEQ multiplex PCR, while TCRdb's copy carries only in-frame clones and drops some. V and J calls and clone size come straight from that table; D and trimming were deduced from the DNA. The repertoire holds 55,000 or so clones, about four fifths seen once, with about 20% in the top ten.

This chain uses TRBV7-3 with TRBJ1-1, with D possibly matching TRBD1 (5 bases). The source is a man aged 25 to 40 with COVID-19, enrolled during active disease. Sample: peripheral blood. In DNA form, the CDR3 reads TGTGCCAGCTTCAGGGAGGACACTGAAGCTTTCTTT. Amino acids: CASFREDTEAFF.